In its sample, the clone carrying this TCR beta chain was seen a few times. These data come from a study of blood T cell repertoires in COVID-19. For the study at large: PBMCs, B-cell-depleted T cells, or T cells provided the cDNA or gDNA that made up the material.

The repertoire was sequenced with immunoSEQ multiplex PCR; TCRdb's copy has only in-frame clones and lacks some. The sample has under 250,000 clones, 80% seen once; the top ten hold about 13%. The CDR3 length is 14 residues. The junction had 2 bases not matched to a gene; V was cut back by 2 bases and J by 1 base. Germline values: CDR1 LGHNA, CDR2 YNFKEQ. The sample taken for sequencing was peripheral blood. The source is a human donor in a cohort sampled during active COVID-19. This chain links TRBV4-2 with TRBJ2-7; 7 bases fit TRBD2. The CDR3 coding sequence is TGTGCCAGCAGCCAAACGCGGGGGTCCTACGAGCAGTACTTC. This translates into CASSQTRGSYEQYF.